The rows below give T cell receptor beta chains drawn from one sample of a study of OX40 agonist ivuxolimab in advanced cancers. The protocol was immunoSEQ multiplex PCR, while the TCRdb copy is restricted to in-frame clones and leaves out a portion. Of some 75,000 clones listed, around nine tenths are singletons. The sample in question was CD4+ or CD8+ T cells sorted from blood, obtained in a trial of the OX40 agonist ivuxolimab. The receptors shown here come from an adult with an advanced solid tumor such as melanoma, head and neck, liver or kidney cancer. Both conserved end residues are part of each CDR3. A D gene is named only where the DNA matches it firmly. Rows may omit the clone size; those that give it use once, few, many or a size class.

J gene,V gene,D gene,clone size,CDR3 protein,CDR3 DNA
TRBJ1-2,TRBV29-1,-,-,CSVEDQVGTMRGCTF,TGCAGCGTTGAAGATCAGGTGGGAACGATGCGAGGTTGCACCTTC
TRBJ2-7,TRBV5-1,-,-,CASSLGDISYEQYF,TGCGCCAGCAGCTTGGGGGACATCTCCTACGAGCAGTACTTC
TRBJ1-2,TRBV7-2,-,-,CASSLVGLTNYGYTF,TGTGCCAGCAGCTTAGTGGGACTTACTAACTATGGCTACACCTTC
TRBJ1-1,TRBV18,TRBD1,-,CASSPGQGRSEAFF,TGTGCCAGCTCACCAGGACAGGGAAGGAGTGAAGCTTTCTTT
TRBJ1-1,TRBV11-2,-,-,CASSKLENTEAFF,TGTGCCAGCAGCAAGCTGGAGAACACTGAAGCTTTCTTT
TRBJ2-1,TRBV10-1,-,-,CASSGSTNSYNEQFF,TGCGCCAGCAGTGGCAGCACAAACTCCTACAATGAGCAGTTCTTC
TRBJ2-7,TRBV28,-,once,CASRRTLRREQYF,TGTGCCAGCAGACGGACGCTACGGCGGGAGCAGTACTTC
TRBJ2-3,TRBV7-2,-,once,CASSSYRSTDTQYF,TGTGCCAGCAGCTCGTACAGGAGTACAGATACGCAGTATTTT
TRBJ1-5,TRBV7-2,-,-,CASSAYRDSNQPQHF,TGTGCCAGCAGCGCTTACCGGGACAGCAATCAGCCCCAGCATTTT
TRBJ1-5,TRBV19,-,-,CASSIGVIQSIDYSNQPQHF,TGTGCCAGTAGTATAGGGGTAATTCAATCTATCGACTATAGCAATCAGCCCCAGCATTTT
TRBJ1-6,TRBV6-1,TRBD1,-,CAMGGTGMDSPLHF,TGTGCCATGGGTGGGACAGGGATGGATTCACCCCTCCACTTT
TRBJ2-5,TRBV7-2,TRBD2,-,CASSLGVAGGGETQYF,TGTGCCAGCAGCCTGGGGGTAGCGGGGGGAGGAGAGACCCAGTACTTC
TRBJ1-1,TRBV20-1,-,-,CSATGTVEAFF,TGCAGTGCGACCGGGACCGTTGAAGCTTTCTTT
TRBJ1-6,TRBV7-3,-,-,CASSREGSNSPLHF,TGTGCCAGCAGCCGCGAGGGTTCTAATTCACCCCTCCACTTT
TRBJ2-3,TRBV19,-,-,CASSIDLAGSTDTQYF,TGTGCCAGTAGTATAGATCTCGCGGGGAGCACAGATACGCAGTATTTT
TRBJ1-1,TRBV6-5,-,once,CASSFPGKNTEAFF,TGTGCCAGCAGTTTCCCGGGCAAGAACACTGAAGCTTTCTTT
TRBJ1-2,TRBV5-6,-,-,CASSFDSQFYGYTF,TGTGCCAGCAGCTTTGACAGCCAATTCTATGGCTACACCTTC
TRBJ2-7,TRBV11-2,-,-,CASSQGGALLKNEQYF,TGTGCCAGCAGTCAAGGGGGGGCCCTGCTAAAGAACGAGCAGTACTTC
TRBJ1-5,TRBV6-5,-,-,CASTPGGAVNQPQHF,TGTGCCAGCACCCCCGGGGGGGCCGTCAATCAGCCCCAGCATTTT
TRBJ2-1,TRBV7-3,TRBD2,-,CASSFSGGPNEQFF,TGTGCCAGCAGCTTTAGCGGGGGACCAAATGAGCAGTTCTTC
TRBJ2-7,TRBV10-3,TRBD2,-,CAILAGGSSYEQYF,TGTGCCATCCTAGCGGGGGGTAGCTCCTACGAGCAGTACTTC
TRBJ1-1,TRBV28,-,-,CASRGLRTEAFF,TGTGCCAGCAGGGGGCTCAGGACTGAAGCTTTCTTT
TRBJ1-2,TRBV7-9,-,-,CASSLVTGRGDYGYTF,TGTGCCAGCAGCTTAGTTACAGGTCGGGGGGACTATGGCTACACCTTC
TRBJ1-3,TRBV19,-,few,CASSERARGHTIYF,TGTGCCAGTAGCGAAAGGGCCAGGGGACACACCATATATTTT